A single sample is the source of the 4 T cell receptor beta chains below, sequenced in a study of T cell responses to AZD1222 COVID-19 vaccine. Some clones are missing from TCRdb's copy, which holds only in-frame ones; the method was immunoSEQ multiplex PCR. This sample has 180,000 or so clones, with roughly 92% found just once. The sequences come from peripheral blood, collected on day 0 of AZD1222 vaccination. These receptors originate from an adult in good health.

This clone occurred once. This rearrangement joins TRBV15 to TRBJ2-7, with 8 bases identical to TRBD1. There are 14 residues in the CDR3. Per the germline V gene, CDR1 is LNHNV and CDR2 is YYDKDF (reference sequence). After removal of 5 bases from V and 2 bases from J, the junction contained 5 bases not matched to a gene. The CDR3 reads CATSGDRGPYEQYF. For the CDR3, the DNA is TGTGCCACCAGCGGTGACAGGGGCCCCTACGAGCAGTACTTC.

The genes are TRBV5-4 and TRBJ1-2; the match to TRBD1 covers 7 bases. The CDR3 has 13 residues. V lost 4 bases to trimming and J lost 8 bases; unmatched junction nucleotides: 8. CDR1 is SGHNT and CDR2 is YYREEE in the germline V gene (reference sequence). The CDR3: CASSQTGFKGYTF. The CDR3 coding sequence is TGTGCCAGCAGCCAGACAGGGTTTAAAGGCTACACCTTC.

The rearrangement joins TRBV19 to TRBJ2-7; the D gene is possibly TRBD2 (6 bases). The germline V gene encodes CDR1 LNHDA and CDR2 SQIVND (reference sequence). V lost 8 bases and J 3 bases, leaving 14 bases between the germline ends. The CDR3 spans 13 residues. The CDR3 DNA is TGTGCCAGTTCCCCTACTAGCTTCTACGAGCAGTACTTC. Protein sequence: CASSPTSFYEQYF.

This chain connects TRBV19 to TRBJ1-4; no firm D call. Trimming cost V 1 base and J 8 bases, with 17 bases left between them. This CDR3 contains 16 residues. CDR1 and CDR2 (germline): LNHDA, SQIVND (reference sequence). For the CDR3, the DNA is TGTGCCAGTAGTATAGGACCACAGACCAAACTCGAAAAACTGTTTTTT. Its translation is CASSIGPQTKLEKLFF.